The rows below give T cell receptor beta chains drawn from one sample of a study of blood T cell repertoires in COVID-19. Generated by immunoSEQ multiplex PCR, the TCRdb table keeps only in-frame clones and is missing some. The sample contains fewer than 100,000 clones, 75% to 85% of which appear only once. The specimen sequenced was peripheral blood. The receptors derive from a man in his fifties or sixties with COVID-19, enrolled during active disease. CDR3s include the opening cysteine and the closing phenylalanine or tryptophan. A D gene is named only where the DNA matches it firmly. Clone size appears in some rows only: once, few, many, or a class for an expanded clone.

D gene	clone size	V gene	J gene	CDR3 protein	CDR3 DNA
TRBD1	.	TRBV29-1	TRBJ1-2	CSVLRTGLDGYTF	TGCAGCGTTTTACGGACAGGGCTGGATGGCTACACCTTC
TRBD1	few	TRBV10-2	TRBJ1-1	CASVTGGLEEAFF	TGCGCCAGCGTTACAGGGGGCTTGGAGGAAGCTTTCTTT
.	.	TRBV25-1	TRBJ1-2	CASSDSAFDYTF	TGTGCCAGCAGCGACTCAGCTTTTGACTACACCTTC
.	.	TRBV9	TRBJ1-2	CASSPQTGSQWGGYTF	TGTGCCAGCAGCCCCCAAACAGGCTCGCAATGGGGTGGCTACACCTTC
.	.	TRBV7-8	TRBJ1-1	CASSLVGPRTTEAFF	TGTGCCAGCAGCTTAGTGGGCCCCCGAACCACCGAAGCTTTCTTT
TRBD1	.	TRBV15	TRBJ2-5	CATSRNPGQGSETQYF	TGTGCCACCAGCAGAAACCCGGGACAGGGGAGTGAGACCCAGTACTTC
.	.	TRBV3-1/TRBV3-2	TRBJ2-3	CASSQAGQDTQYF	TGTGCCAGCAGCCAAGCGGGTCAAGATACGCAGTATTTT
.	.	TRBV3-1/TRBV3-2	TRBJ2-1	CASSQPVYNEQFF	TGTGCCAGCAGCCAACCCGTATACAATGAGCAGTTCTTC
TRBD2	.	TRBV5-1	TRBJ2-1	CASSAGLAGDNEQFF	TGCGCCAGCAGCGCGGGACTAGCGGGAGACAATGAGCAGTTCTTC
.	.	TRBV5-1	TRBJ2-7	CASSSGGGIYEQYF	TGCGCCAGCAGCTCGGGCGGAGGGATCTACGAGCAGTACTTC
.	once	TRBV7-8	TRBJ1-2	CASSLARAGEKPGGYTF	TGTGCCAGCAGCTTAGCGCGGGCCGGGGAAAAACCGGGGGGCTACACCTTC
TRBD2	.	TRBV9	TRBJ2-3	CASSVSGRRATDTQYF	TGTGCCAGCAGCGTTAGCGGGAGGAGAGCCACAGATACGCAGTATTTT
TRBD1	.	TRBV6-4	TRBJ1-2	CASSESVTGTGESGYTF	TGTGCCAGCAGTGAGTCTGTGACCGGGACAGGGGAGTCCGGCTACACCTTC
TRBD2	.	TRBV4-3	TRBJ2-2	CASSQDRLAEKTGELFF	TGCGCCAGCAGCCAAGATAGGCTAGCGGAGAAAACCGGGGAGCTGTTTTTT
TRBD1	.	TRBV24-1	TRBJ2-5	CATSDRDRDETQYF	TGTGCCACCAGTGACCGCGACAGGGACGAGACCCAGTACTTC
TRBD1	.	TRBV6-2/TRBV6-3	TRBJ1-4	CASSSPARGDEKLFF	TGTGCCAGCAGTTCTCCGGCCAGGGGGGACGAAAAACTGTTTTTT
TRBD1	.	TRBV19	TRBJ2-7	CASRAGTGGSYEQYF	TGTGCCAGCAGAGCCGGGACAGGGGGCTCCTACGAGCAGTACTTC
TRBD2	once	TRBV19	TRBJ2-1	CASSLQREGLLQFF	TGTGCCAGTAGTCTTCAGCGGGAGGGCCTCCTTCAGTTCTTC
TRBD1	.	TRBV9	TRBJ1-5	CASSVGGQEGQPQHF	TGTGCCAGCAGCGTAGGGGGACAGGAGGGTCAGCCCCAGCATTTT
.	once	TRBV10-1	TRBJ1-1	CASSARENTEAFF	TGCGCCAGCAGTGCGCGAGAGAACACTGAAGCTTTCTTT
TRBD1	.	TRBV19	TRBJ2-2	CASSPLQGAGTGELFF	TGTGCCAGTAGTCCCCTACAGGGGGCTGGCACCGGGGAGCTGTTTTTT
TRBD1	.	TRBV7-2	TRBJ1-6	CASSWDSLNSPLHF	TGTGCCAGCAGCTGGGACAGCCTTAATTCACCCCTCCACTTT
.	.	TRBV18	TRBJ1-2	CASSPPGSVYGYTF	TGTGCCAGCTCACCACCGGGCTCGGTTTATGGCTACACCTTC
.	.	TRBV9	TRBJ2-7	CASSPLGAAPYEQYF	TGTGCCAGCAGCCCCTTGGGGGCAGCGCCCTACGAGCAGTACTTC
.	.	TRBV28	TRBJ1-1	CASRRRTVMNTEAFF	TGTGCCAGCAGGAGACGGACAGTCATGAACACTGAAGCTTTCTTT
.	.	TRBV28	TRBJ2-4	CASSFVGPGAKNIQYF	TGTGCCAGCAGTTTTGTGGGGCCTGGAGCCAAAAACATTCAGTACTTC
TRBD1	few	TRBV4-1	TRBJ2-7	CASSRGTGPGYEQYF	TGCGCCAGCAGCCGAGGGACAGGGCCAGGCTACGAGCAGTACTTC
TRBD2	.	TRBV15	TRBJ2-5	CATSTRTSEGTQYF	TGTGCCACCAGCACCCGGACTAGCGAAGGGACCCAGTACTTC
TRBD1	.	TRBV5-1	TRBJ1-4	CASSLAGQGLGEKLFF	TGCGCCAGCAGCTTGGCGGGACAGGGGTTAGGTGAAAAACTGTTTTTT
TRBD2	.	TRBV6-4	TRBJ2-5	CASSDLLAGVFPQETQYF	TGTGCCAGCAGTGATCTGCTAGCGGGAGTATTTCCCCAAGAGACCCAGTACTTC
.	many	TRBV27	TRBJ2-7	CASSLARLRPSEQYF	TGTGCCAGCAGTTTAGCCCGACTACGACCCTCCGAGCAGTACTTC
.	.	TRBV6-6	TRBJ1-1	CASSYSIRASPEAFF	TGTGCCAGCAGTTACTCGATCAGGGCTTCGCCTGAAGCTTTCTTT
TRBD2	.	TRBV7-3	TRBJ2-1	CASSLQTSGFHNEQFF	TGTGCCAGCAGCTTACAGACTAGCGGATTCCACAATGAGCAGTTCTTC
.	.	TRBV5-1	TRBJ2-1	CAGRSAKTNEQFF	TGCGCCGGCCGAAGCGCAAAGACCAATGAGCAGTTCTTC
TRBD1	.	TRBV7-9	TRBJ2-7	CASSPGLRQGAYEQYF	TGTGCCAGCAGCCCAGGACTAAGACAGGGGGCCTACGAGCAGTACTTC
.	.	TRBV5-6	TRBJ1-2	CASSSLGANYGYTF	TGTGCCAGCAGCTCTCTTGGAGCTAACTATGGCTACACCTTC
.	.	TRBV2	TRBJ2-5	CASSLKRKETQYF	TGTGCCAGCAGTCTGAAGCGAAAAGAGACCCAGTACTTC
.	.	TRBV2	TRBJ1-2	CAIPIGEGREANYGYTF	TGTGCCATCCCGATAGGCGAGGGCAGGGAGGCTAACTATGGCTACACCTTC
.	.	TRBV30	TRBJ2-7	CAWSPQGSGQYF	TGTGCCTGGAGTCCCCAGGGGAGCGGTCAGTACTTC
TRBD1	.	TRBV19	TRBJ1-1	CASSRDRGTEAFF	TGTGCCAGTAGTAGGGACAGGGGCACTGAAGCTTTCTTT
TRBD2	few	TRBV10-1	TRBJ2-1	CASSPRALAGVEQFF	TGCGCCAGCAGCCCTAGGGCGCTAGCGGGAGTCGAGCAGTTCTTC
.	.	TRBV24-1	TRBJ2-2	CATSDEQSTGELFF	TGTGCCACCAGTGATGAACAGAGCACCGGGGAGCTGTTTTTT